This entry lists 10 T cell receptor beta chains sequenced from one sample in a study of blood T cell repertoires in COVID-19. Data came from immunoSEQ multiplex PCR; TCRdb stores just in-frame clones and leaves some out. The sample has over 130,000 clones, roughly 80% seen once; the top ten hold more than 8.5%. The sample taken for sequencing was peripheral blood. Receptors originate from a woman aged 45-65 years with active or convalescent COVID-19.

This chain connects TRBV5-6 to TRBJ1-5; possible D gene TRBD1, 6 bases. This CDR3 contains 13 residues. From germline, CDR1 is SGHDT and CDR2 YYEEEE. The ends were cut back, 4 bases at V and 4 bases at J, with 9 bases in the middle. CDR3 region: CASSRTANQPQHF. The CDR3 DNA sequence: TGTGCCAGCAGCCGGACAGCTAATCAGCCCCAGCATTTT.

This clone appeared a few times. Here the CDR3 DNA reads TGTGCCAGCAGTCACCGGGTGGGGGACAGGGTTGGATTGAGGCACCAGCCCCAGCATTTT. As protein: CASSHRVGDRVGLRHQPQHF. This chain uses TRBV27 with TRBJ1-5; 9 nucleotides match TRBD1. The germline V gene encodes CDR1 MNHEY and CDR2 SMNVEV (reference sequence). There are 20 residues in the CDR3. With V trimmed by 5 bases and J by 7 bases, 24 bases remained unmatched.

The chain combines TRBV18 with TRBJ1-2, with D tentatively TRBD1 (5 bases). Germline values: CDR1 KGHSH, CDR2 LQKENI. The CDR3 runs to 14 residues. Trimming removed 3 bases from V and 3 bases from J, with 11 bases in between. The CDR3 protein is CASSPPDRDYGYTF. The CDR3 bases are TGTGCCAGCTCACCCCCCGACAGAGACTATGGCTACACCTTC.

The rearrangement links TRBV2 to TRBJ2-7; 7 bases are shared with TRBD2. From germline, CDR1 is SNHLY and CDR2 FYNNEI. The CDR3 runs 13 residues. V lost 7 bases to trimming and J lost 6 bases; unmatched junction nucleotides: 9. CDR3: CASKGEGRSEQYF. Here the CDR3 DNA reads TGTGCCAGCAAAGGGGAGGGACGAAGCGAGCAGTACTTC.

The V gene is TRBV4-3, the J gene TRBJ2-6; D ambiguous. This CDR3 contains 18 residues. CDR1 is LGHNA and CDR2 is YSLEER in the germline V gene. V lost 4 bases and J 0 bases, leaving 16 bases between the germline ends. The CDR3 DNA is TGCGCCAGCAGCCGTAATACTCTGGTTAGCTCTGGGGCCAACGTCCTGACTTTC. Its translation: CASSRNTLVSSGANVLTF.

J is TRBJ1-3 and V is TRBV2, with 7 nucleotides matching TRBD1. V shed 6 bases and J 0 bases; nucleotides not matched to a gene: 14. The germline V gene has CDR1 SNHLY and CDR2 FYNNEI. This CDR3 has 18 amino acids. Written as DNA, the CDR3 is TGTGCCAGCAGGGCCCTCAACCTAGGACAGGACTCTGGAAACACCATATATTTT. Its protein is CASRALNLGQDSGNTIYF.

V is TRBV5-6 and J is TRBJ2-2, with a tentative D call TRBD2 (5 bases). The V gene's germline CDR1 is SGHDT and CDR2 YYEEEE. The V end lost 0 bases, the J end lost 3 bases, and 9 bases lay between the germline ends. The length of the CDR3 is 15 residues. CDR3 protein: CASSLATRDTGELFF. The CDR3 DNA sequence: TGTGCCAGCAGCTTGGCCACGCGGGACACCGGGGAGCTGTTTTTT. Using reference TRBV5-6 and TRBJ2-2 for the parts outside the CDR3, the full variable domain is DAGVTQSPTHLIKTRGQQVTLRCSPKSGHDTVSWYQQALGQGPQFIFQYYEEEERQRGNFPDRFSGHQFPNYSSELNVNALLLGDSALYLCASSLATRDTGELFFGEGSRLTVL.

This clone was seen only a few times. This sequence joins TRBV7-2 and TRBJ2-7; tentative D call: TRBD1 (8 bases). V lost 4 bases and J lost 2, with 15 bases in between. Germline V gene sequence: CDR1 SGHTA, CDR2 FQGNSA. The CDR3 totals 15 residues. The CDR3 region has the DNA TGTGCCAGCAGCTCACGCGGGGGACAGGCCTACGAGCAGTACTTC. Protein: CASSSRGGQAYEQYF.

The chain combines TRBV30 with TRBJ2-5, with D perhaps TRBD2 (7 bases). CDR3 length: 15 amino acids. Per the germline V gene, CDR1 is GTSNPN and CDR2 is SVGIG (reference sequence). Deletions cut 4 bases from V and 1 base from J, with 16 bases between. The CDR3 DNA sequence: TGTGCCTGGACCGTATCCGGGGGGCCCCAAGAGACCCAGTACTTC. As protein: CAWTVSGGPQETQYF.

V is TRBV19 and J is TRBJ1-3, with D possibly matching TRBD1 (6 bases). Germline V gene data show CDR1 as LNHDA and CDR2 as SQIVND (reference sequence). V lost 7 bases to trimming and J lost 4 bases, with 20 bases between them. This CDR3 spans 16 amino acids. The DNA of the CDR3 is TGTGCCAGTACTACCCTCGGGGGGGCGCGCGGAAACACCATATATTTT. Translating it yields CASTTLGGARGNTIYF.